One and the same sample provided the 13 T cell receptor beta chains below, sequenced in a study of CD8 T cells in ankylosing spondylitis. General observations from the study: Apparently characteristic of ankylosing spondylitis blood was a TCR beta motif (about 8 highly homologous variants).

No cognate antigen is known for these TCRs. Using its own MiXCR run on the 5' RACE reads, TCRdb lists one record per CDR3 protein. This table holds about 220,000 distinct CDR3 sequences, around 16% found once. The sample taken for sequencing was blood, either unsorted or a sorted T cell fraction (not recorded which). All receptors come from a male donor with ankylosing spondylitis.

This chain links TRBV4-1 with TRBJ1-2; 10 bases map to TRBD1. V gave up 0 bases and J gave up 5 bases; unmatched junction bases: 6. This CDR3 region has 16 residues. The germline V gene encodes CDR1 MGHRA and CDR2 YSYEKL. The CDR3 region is CASSQDPTGGGYGYTF. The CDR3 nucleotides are TGCGCCAGCAGCCAAGATCCGACAGGGGGCGGGTATGGCTACACCTTC.

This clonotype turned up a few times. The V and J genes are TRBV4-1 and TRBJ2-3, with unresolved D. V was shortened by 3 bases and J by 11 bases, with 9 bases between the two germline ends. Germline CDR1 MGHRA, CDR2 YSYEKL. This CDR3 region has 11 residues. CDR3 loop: CASSQSELQYF. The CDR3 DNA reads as TGCGCCAGCAGCCAGTCCGAGTTGCAGTATTTT.

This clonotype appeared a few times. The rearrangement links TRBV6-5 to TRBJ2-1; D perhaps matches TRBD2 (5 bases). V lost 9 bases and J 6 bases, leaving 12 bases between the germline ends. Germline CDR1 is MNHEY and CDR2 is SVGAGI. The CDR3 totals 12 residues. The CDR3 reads CASAGLSNEQFF. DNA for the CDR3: TGTGCCAGTGCAGGACTCTCCAATGAGCAGTTCTTC.

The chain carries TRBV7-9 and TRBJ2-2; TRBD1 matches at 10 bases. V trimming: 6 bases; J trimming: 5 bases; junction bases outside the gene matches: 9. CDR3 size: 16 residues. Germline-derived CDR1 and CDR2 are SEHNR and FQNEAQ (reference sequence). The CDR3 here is CASSPWMGQGTGELFF. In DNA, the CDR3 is TGTGCCAGCAGTCCTTGGATGGGACAGGGGACCGGGGAGCTGTTTTTT.

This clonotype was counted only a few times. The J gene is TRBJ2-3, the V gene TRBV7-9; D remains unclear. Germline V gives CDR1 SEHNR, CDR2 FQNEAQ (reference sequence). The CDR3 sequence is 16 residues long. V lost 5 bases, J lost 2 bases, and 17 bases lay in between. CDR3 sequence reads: CASSPAAPLFTDTQYF. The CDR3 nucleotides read TGTGCCAGCAGCCCCGCTGCACCTCTTTTCACAGATACGCAGTATTTT. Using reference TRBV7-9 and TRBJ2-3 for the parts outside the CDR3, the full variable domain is DTGVSQNPRHKITKRGQNVTFRCDPISEHNRLYWYRQTLGQGPEFLTYFQNEAQLEKSRLLSDRFSAERPKGSFSTLEIQRTEQGDSAMYLCASSPAAPLFTDTQYFGPGTRLTVL.

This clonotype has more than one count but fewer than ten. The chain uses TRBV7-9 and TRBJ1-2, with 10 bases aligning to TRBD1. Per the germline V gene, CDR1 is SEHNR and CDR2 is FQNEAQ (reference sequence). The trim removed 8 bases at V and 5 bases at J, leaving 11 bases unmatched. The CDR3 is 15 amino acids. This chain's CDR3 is CASGTVPGQGYGYTF. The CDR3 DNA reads TGTGCCAGCGGAACGGTACCGGGACAGGGGTATGGCTACACCTTC.

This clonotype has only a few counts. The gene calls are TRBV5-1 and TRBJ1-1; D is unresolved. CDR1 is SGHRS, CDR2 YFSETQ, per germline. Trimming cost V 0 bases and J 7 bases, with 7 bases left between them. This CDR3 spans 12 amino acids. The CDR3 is CASSLDGFEAFF. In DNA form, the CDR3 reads TGCGCCAGCAGCTTGGACGGGTTTGAAGCTTTCTTT.

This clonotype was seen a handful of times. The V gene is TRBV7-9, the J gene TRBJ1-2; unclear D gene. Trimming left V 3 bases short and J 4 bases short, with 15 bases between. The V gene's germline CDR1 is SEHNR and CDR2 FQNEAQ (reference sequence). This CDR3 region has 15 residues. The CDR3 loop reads CASSFEPSPAYGYTF. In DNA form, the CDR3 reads TGTGCCAGCAGCTTCGAACCTTCTCCGGCCTATGGCTACACCTTC.

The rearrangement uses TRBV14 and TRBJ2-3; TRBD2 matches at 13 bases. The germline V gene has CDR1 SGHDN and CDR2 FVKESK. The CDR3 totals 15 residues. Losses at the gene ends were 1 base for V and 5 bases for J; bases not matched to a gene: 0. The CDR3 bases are TGTGCCAGCAGCCAAGGACTAGCGGGAGGAGATACGCAGTATTTT. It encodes CASSQGLAGGDTQYF.

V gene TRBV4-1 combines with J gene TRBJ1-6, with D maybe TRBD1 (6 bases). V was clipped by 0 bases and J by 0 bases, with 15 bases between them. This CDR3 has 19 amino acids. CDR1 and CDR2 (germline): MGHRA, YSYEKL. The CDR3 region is CASSQDSDRYSSYNSPLHF. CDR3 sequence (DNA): TGCGCCAGCAGCCAAGACTCCGACAGGTACTCCTCCTATAATTCACCCCTCCACTTT.

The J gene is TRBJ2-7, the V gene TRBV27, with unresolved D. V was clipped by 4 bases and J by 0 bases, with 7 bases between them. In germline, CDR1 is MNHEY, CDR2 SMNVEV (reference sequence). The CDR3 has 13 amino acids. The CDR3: CASSSLSSYEQYF. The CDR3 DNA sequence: TGTGCCAGCAGTTCTCTGAGCTCCTACGAGCAGTACTTC.

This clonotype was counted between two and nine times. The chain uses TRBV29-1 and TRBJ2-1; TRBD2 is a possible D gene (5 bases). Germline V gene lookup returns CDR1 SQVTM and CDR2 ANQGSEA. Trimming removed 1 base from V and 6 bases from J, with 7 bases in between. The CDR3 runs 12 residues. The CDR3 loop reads CSVEGLANEQFF. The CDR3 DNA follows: TGCAGCGTTGAAGGTCTAGCCAATGAGCAGTTCTTC.

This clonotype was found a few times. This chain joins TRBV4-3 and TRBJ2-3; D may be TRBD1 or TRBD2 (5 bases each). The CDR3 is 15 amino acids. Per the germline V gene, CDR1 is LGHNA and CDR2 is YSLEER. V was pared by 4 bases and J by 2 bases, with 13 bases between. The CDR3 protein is CASSPQRDLTDTQYF. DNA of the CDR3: TGCGCCAGCAGCCCACAAAGGGACCTCACAGATACGCAGTATTTT.